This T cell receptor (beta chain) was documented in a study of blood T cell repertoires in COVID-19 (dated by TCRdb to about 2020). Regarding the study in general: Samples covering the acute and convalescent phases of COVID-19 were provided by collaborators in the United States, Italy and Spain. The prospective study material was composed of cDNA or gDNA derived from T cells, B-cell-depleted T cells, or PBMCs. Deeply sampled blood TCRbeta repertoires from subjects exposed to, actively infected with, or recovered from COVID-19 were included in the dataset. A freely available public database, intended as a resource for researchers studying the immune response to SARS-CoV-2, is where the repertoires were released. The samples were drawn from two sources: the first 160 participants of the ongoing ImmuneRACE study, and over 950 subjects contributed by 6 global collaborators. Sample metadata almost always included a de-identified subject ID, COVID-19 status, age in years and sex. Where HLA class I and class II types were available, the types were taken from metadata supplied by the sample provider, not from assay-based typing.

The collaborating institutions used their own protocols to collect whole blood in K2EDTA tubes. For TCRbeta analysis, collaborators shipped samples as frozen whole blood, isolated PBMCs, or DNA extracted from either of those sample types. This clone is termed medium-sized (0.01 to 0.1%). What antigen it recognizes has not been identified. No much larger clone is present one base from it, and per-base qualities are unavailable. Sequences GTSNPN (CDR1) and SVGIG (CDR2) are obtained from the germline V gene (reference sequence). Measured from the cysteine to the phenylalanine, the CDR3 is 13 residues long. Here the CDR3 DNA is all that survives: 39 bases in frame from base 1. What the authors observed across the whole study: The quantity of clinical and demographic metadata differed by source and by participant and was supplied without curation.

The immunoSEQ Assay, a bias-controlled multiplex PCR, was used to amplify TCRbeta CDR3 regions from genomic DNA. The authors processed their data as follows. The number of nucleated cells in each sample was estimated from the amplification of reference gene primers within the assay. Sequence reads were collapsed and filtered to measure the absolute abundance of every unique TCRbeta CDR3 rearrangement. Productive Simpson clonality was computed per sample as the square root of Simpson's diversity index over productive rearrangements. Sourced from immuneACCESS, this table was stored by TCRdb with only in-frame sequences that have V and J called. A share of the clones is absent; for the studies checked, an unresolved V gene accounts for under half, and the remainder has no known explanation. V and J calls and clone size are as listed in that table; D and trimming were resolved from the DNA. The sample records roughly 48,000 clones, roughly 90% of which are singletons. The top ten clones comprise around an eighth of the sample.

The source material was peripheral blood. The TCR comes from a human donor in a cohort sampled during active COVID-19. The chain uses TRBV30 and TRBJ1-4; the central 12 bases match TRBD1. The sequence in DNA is TGTGCTTCCTCGGGGACAGGGGGCAGAAAACTGTTTTTT. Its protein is CASSGTGGRKLFF.